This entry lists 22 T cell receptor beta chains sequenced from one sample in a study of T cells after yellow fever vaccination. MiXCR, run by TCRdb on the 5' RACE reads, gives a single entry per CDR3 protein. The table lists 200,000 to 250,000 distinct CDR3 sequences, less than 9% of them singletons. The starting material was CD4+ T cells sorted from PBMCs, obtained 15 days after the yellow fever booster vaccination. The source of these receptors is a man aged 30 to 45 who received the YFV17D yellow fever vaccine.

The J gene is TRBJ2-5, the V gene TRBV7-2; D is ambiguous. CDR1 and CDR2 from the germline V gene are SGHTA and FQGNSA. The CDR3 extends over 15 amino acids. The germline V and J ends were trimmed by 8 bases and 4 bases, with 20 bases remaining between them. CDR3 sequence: CASLLYSTPTETQYF. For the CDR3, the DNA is TGTGCCAGCCTCCTCTACAGTACGCCGACAGAGACCCAGTACTTC.

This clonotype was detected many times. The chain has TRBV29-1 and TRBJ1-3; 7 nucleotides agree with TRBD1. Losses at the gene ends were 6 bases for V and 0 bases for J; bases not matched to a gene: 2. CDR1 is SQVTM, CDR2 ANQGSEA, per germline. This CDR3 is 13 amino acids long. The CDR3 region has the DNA TGCAGCGTCGGGACAGTCTCTGGAAACACCATATATTTT. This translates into CSVGTVSGNTIYF.

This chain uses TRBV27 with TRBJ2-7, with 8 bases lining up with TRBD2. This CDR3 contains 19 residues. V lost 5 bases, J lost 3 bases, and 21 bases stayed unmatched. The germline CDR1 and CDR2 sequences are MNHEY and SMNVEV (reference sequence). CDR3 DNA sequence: TGTGCCAGCAGTCCCACGGGGGGGGCAGCGGGAGTTCGCTTCTACGAGCAGTACTTC. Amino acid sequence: CASSPTGGAAGVRFYEQYF.

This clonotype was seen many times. CDR3 amino acids: CATSDFRQNNEQFF. CDR3 coding DNA: TGTGCCACCAGTGATTTTCGGCAGAACAATGAGCAGTTCTTC. The V gene is TRBV24-1, the J gene TRBJ2-1, with D unclear. CDR1 KGHDR and CDR2 SFDVKD come from the germline V gene. Trimming shortened V by 1 base and J by 5 bases, and 8 bases separated the two germline ends. The CDR3 length is 14 residues.

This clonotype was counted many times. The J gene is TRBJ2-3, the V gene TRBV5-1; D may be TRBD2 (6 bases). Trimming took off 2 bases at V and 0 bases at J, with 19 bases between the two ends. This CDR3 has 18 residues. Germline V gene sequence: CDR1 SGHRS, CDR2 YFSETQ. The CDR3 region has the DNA TGCGCCAGCAGCTTACAGTTTACGGGGGAAGTGAGCACAGATACGCAGTATTTT. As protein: CASSLQFTGEVSTDTQYF.

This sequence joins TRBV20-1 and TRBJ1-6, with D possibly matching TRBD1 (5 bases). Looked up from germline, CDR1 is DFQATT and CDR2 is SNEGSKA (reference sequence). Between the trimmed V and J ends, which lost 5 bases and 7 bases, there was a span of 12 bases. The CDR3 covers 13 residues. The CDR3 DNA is TGCAGTGCTCGGAGGGGAGACAATTCACCCCTCCACTTT. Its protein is CSARRGDNSPLHF.

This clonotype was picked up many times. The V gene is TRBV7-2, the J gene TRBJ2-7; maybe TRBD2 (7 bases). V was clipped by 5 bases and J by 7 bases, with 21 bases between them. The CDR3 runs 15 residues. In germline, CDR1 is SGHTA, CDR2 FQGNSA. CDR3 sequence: CASSLLGAGVDEQYF. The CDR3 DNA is TGTGCCAGCAGCCTCCTGGGGGCGGGGGTGGATGAGCAGTACTTC.

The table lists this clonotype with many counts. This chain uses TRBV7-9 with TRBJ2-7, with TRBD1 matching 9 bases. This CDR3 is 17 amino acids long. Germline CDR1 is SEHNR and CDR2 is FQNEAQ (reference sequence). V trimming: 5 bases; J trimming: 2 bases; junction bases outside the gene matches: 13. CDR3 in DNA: TGTGCCAGCAGCAGCACCTTCCCGGGACAGGGTCCCTACGAGCAGTACTTC. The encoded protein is CASSSTFPGQGPYEQYF.

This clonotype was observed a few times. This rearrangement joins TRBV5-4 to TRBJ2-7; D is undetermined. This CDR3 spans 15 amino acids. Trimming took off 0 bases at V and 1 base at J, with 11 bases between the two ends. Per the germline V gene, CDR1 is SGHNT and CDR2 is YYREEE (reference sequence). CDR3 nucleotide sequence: TGTGCCAGCAGCTTGGCCGGTTCTCGATCCTACGAGCAGTACTTC. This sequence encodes CASSLAGSRSYEQYF.

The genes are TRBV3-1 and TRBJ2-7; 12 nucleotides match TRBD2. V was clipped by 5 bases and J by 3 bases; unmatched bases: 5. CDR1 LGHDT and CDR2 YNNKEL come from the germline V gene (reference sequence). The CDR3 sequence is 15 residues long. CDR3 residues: CASSGLAGRYYEQYF. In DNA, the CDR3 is TGTGCCAGCAGCGGACTAGCGGGGAGATACTACGAGCAGTACTTC.

The CDR3 reads CASSQTDRVAGELFF. As DNA, the CDR3 is TGCGCCAGCAGTCAGACGGACAGGGTCGCCGGGGAGCTGTTTTTT. V gene TRBV23-1 combines with J gene TRBJ2-2; 8 nucleotides match TRBD1. TRBV23-1 has ORF status, its function being uncertain. Trimming removed 3 bases from V and 6 bases from J; junction bases left unmatched: 6. The CDR3 sequence is 15 residues long.

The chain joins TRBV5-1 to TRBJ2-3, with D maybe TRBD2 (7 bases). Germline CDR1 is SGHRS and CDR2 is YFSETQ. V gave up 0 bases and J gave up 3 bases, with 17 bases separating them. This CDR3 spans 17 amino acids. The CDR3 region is CASSLVGGARTTDTQYF. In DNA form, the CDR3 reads TGCGCCAGCAGCTTGGTTGGGGGGGCGAGGACAACAGATACGCAGTATTTT. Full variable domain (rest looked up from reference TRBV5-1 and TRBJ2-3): KAGVTQTPRYLIKTRGQQVTLSCSPISGHRSVSWYQQTPGQGLQFLFEYFSETQRNKGNFPGRFSGRQFSNSRSEMNVSTLELGDSALYLCASSLVGGARTTDTQYFGPGTRLTVL.

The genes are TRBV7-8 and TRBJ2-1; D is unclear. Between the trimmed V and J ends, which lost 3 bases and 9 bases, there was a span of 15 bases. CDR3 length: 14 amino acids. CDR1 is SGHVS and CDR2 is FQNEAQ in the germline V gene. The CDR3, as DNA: TGTGCCAGCAGCTTGGAGCTATTAGCACGTGAGCAGTTCTTC. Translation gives CASSLELLAREQFF.

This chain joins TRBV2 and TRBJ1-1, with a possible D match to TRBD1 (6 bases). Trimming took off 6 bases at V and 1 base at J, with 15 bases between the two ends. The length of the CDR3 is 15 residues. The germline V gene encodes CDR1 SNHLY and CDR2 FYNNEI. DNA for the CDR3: TGTGCCAGCAGCCTGTCGAGGACAGCGAACACTGAAGCTTTCTTT. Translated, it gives CASSLSRTANTEAFF.

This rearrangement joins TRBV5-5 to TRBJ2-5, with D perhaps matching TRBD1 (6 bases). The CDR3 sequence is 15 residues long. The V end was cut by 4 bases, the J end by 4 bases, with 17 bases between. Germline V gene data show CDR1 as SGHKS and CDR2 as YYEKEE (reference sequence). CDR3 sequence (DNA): TGTGCCAGCAGCCTACAGGGAATTCCCAGAGAGACCCAGTACTTC. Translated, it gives CASSLQGIPRETQYF.

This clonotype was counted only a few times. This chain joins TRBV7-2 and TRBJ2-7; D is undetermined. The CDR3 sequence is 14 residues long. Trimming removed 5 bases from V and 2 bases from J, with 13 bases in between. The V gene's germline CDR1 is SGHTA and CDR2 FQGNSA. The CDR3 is CASSKGVMTYEQYF. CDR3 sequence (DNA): TGTGCCAGCAGCAAAGGAGTCATGACCTACGAGCAGTACTTC.

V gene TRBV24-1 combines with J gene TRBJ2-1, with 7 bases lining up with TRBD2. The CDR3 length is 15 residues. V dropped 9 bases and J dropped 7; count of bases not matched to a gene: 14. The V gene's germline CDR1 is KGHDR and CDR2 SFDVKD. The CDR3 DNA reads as TGTGCCACCGCGTATGGCGGGAGTAAGAGGAATGAGCAGTTCTTC. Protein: CATAYGGSKRNEQFF.

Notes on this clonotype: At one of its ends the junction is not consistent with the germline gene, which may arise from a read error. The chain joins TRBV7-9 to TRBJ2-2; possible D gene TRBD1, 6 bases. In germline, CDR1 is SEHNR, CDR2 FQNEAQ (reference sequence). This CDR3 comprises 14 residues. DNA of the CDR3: TGTACCAGCAGCTTAGGGACAAGCACCGGGGAGCTGTTTTTT. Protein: CTSSLGTSTGELFF.

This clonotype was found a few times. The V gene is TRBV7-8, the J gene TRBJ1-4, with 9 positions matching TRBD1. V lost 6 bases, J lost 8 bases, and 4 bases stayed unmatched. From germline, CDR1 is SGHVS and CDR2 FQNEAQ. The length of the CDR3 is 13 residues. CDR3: CASRQGAVEKLFF. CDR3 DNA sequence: TGTGCCAGCAGACAGGGGGCTGTGGAAAAACTGTTTTTT.

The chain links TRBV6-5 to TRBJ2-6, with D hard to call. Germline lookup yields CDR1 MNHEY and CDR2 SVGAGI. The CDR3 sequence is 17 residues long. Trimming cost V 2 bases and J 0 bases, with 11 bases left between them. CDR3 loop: CASSYLRINSGANVLTF. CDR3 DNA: TGTGCCAGCAGTTACCTACGGATTAACTCTGGGGCCAACGTCCTGACTTTC.

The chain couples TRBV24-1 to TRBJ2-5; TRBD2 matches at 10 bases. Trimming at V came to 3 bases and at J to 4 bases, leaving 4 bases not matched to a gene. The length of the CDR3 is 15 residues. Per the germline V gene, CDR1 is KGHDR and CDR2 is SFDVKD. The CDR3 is CATSDPRTSGETQYF. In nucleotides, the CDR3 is TGTGCCACCAGTGATCCTCGGACTAGCGGAGAGACCCAGTACTTC.

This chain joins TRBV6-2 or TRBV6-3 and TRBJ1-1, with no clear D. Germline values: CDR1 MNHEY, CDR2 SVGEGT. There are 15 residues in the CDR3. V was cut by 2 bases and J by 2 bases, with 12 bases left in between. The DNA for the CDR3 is TGTGCCAGCAGTTACAAACTGAGTATAAACACTGAAGCTTTCTTT. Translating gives CASSYKLSINTEAFF.